This T cell receptor (beta chain) was found in a study of vaccination and CD4 T cells after COVID-19. About the study: For post-vaccine samples, collection took place a median around 73 days after dose two, ranging from 14 to 241.

This CDR3 has 15 residues. Trimming shortened V by 2 bases and J by 5 bases, and 15 bases separated the two germline ends. Germline V gene lookup returns CDR1 SGHAT and CDR2 FQNNGV. The treatment: roughly 10-day PBMC culture with coronavirus spike peptide pools or control peptides (ViraFEST assay). The Oncomine TCR Beta short-read assay generated sequence data from the DNA of cultured CD4+ T cells. TCRdb ran MiXCR on the PCR reads and lists one entry per CDR3 protein. The table lists under 15,000 distinct CDR3 sequences, approximately 76% of them singletons. General study findings and limits: Spike mono-reactivity was found in 304 of 307 vaccine-specific clones from convalescent patients.

Worth noting for this clonotype: Its antigen remains unknown.

The V gene is TRBV11-2, the J gene TRBJ2-5, with D perhaps assigned TRBD1 or TRBD2 (5 bases each). This clonotype was sampled from a human donor who had recovered from COVID-19. The sample taken for sequencing was CD4+ T cells from blood, cultured in vitro. The CDR3 coding sequence is TGTGCCAGCAGCTTACTGGGGCGGGTACGCGAGACCCAGTACTTC. Translating gives CASSLLGRVRETQYF.